The sequence of this T cell receptor beta chain was determined in a study of blood T cell repertoires in COVID-19. Study-wide context: Acute and convalescent COVID-19 specimens originated in the United States, Italy and Spain.

Original analysis: Quantification of nucleated cells was approximated via reference gene primer amplification. Clones were sequenced by immunoSEQ multiplex PCR, and TCRdb holds only the in-frame ones, with some missing. For V, J and clone size, that table is used; D and trimming come from the DNA. The sample contains about 200,000 clones, roughly 78% of which appear only once. The TCR comes from a woman of 80 years or more with active or convalescent COVID-19. The sequenced material came from peripheral blood.

The CDR3: CASSLSLGQAYF. The CDR3 DNA reads TGTGCCAGCAGCTTATCCCTGGGCCAGGCGTATTTT. The chain has TRBV7-9 and TRBJ2-3; D is unclear. CDR3 length equals 12 residues. CDR1 is SEHNR and CDR2 is FQNEAQ in the germline V gene (reference sequence). Trimming pared 2 bases from V and 14 bases from J, leaving 14 bases between.